This section outlines one T cell receptor beta chain sequence together with its context. Its cognate antigen has yet to be identified. A read error may produce the germline difference seen at one junction end. Flow cytometry had shown CD8+CD57+ cell expansion in the patients selected for sequencing. Every patient had severe acquired aplastic anemia, diagnosed using the International Study of Aplastic Anemia and Agranulocytosis and Camitta criteria. Patients had received no therapy at the time of blood sampling. In this study, sorted CD4+ and CD8+ T cells from the blood of healthy subjects and of severe aplastic anemia patients had their TCR repertoires deep-sequenced. Patients were enrolled in the USA under clinicaltrials.gov protocols 00001620, 01623167, 00001397, 00071045, 00081523 and 00961064. Ficoll-Paque density gradient centrifugation was used to isolate peripheral blood mononuclear cells. Before DNA extraction, CD4+ and CD8+ T cells were sorted by FACS or by magnetic beads.

TCR beta VDJ combination and CDR3 sequence profiling used genomic DNA as the template. TCR repertoire sequencing was run on an Illumina HiSeq 2000. The paper's processing steps were these. Repertoires were assessed using TRBV/TRBJ rearrangement plots, CDR3 size and DJ length profiles, and Simpson's diversity index. The most abundant DNA sequence in the deep sequencing data was defined as the immunodominant clone. CDR3 amino acid sequences were checked for sharing between subjects and were compared against published repertoires and the VDJdb database. Using fastp at Q25 and MiXCR, TCRdb reprocessed the public reads and kept productive beta chains. Duplicate CDR3 protein sequences are folded into a single record with the most common DNA and genes. The V and J calls were determined by TCRdb, not by the authors. The sample contains 160,000 or so distinct CDR3 sequences, around half of them found a single time. Of the sample, about 1.2% is held by the ten largest clones.

These data come from a study of CD8+CD57+ T cells in acquired aplastic anemia (dated by TCRdb to between 2017 and 2018). With regard to the full study: DNA extracted from sorted CD4+ and CD8+ cells had a mean of approximately 3 ug, with a range of roughly 0.19 to 27.4 ug. CD8+CD57+ expansion was defined as frequency above the mean frequency observed in healthy subjects.

The germline V gene (reference sequence) yields DFQATT for CDR1 and SNEGSKA for CDR2. Including cysteine and phenylalanine, the CDR3 has 14 amino acids. Kept here is only the CDR3 DNA, which spans 42 bases and is read in frame from base 1. What the authors observed across the whole study: About 30 CD8+ CDR3 sequences were found to be shared between patients and controls, but these sequences appeared to be highly expressed in patients and within the immunodominant clones of the patients. CD8+ Simpson's diversity did not differ significantly between patients and healthy controls (P=0.060).

Input material: sorted CD4+, CD8+, or CD8+CD57+ T cells (not recorded which) from PBMCs. The V and J segments used are TRBV20-1 and TRBJ1-1; 7 bases in between match TRBD1. The TCR was taken from a human donor with aplastic anemia. The sequenced DNA: TGCAGTGCGAGAGTCGACAGGGTGAACACTGAAGCTTTCTTT. The translation is CSARVDRVNTEAFF.